This entry lists 25 T cell receptor beta chains sequenced from one sample in a study of response to subunit inactivated influenza vaccine. TCRdb called the RT-PCR reads again in MiXCR, with one record for every CDR3 protein. The sample has about 780,000 distinct CDR3 sequences, approximately 17% seen once. The specimen comprised PBMCs from blood, sampled more than 4 days after vaccination. The receptor set was obtained from a man aged 50 to 60 who received an inactivated influenza vaccine.

The rearrangement links TRBV5-1 to TRBJ2-7; the match to TRBD1 covers 9 bases. There are 14 residues in the CDR3. Germline V gene sequence: CDR1 SGHRS, CDR2 YFSETQ. J gave up 2 bases and V 2 bases, and 2 bases lay outside the gene matches. CDR3 DNA: TGCGCCAGCAGCTTCAGGACAGGGGCCTACGAGCAGTACTTC. Protein sequence: CASSFRTGAYEQYF. The whole variable domain, filled in from reference TRBV5-1 and TRBJ2-7, reads KAGVTQTPRYLIKTRGQQVTLSCSPISGHRSVSWYQQTPGQGLQFLFEYFSETQRNKGNFPGRFSGRQFSNSRSEMNVSTLELGDSALYLCASSFRTGAYEQYFGPGTRLTVT.

This clonotype was observed a handful of times. The V gene is TRBV6-1, the J gene TRBJ2-7; 15 bases align to TRBD2. The J segment lost 7 bases and the V segment lost 6 bases, leaving 4 bases of the junction unmatched. This CDR3 is built from 14 residues. The germline gives CDR1 MNHNS, CDR2 SASEGT. CDR3 bases: TGTGCCAGCAGAGGGACTAGCGGGGGGCAGGAGCAGTACTTC. Protein sequence: CASRGTSGGQEQYF.

This chain joins TRBV29-1 and TRBJ2-7; 7 bases line up with TRBD2. V dropped 3 bases and J dropped 6; count of bases not matched to a gene: 5. Germline assignment: CDR1 SQVTM and CDR2 ANQGSEA. This CDR3 region has 12 residues. CDR3 residues: CSVERETGEQYF. The DNA of the CDR3 is TGCAGCGTTGAGCGGGAGACGGGCGAGCAGTACTTC.

The genes are TRBV30 and TRBJ2-1; 8 bases are shared with TRBD2. V shed 0 bases and J 6 bases; nucleotides not matched to a gene: 7. Per the germline V gene, CDR1 is GTSNPN and CDR2 is SVGIG (reference sequence). This CDR3 spans 15 amino acids. CDR3 loop: CAWSVDSAGGNEQFF. Here the CDR3 DNA reads TGTGCCTGGAGTGTTGACTCGGCGGGGGGCAATGAGCAGTTCTTC. The entire variable domain, with the rest obtained from reference TRBV30 and TRBJ2-1, is as follows: SQTIHQWPATLVQPVGSPLSLECTVEGTSNPNLYWYRQAAGRGLQLLFYSVGIGQISSEVPQNLSASRPQDRQFILSSKKLLLSDSGFYLCAWSVDSAGGNEQFFGPGTRLTVL.

This clonotype has just a few counts. J is TRBJ2-1 and V is TRBV10-3; no clear D. V gave up 4 bases and J gave up 0 bases, with 10 bases separating them. Germline loops: CDR1 ENHRY, CDR2 SYGVKD. The CDR3 contains 15 residues. The CDR3 reads CAISVQSSSYNEQFF. CDR3 in DNA: TGTGCCATCAGTGTACAGTCAAGCTCCTACAATGAGCAGTTCTTC.

V usage is TRBV15 and J usage is TRBJ1-4; D is unclear. This CDR3 region has 15 residues. Trimming stripped 1 base from V and 4 bases from J, with 10 bases between. The germline CDR1 and CDR2 sequences are LNHNV and YYDKDF (reference sequence). CDR3 sequence reads: CATSRVASRNEKLFF. The CDR3 coding sequence is TGTGCCACCAGCAGAGTCGCCAGCCGTAATGAAAAACTGTTTTTT.

This clonotype turned up a few times. The V and J genes are TRBV21-1 and TRBJ2-7; TRBD2 is taken as the D call from the table, unchecked against the DNA. TRBV21-1 corresponds to a pseudogene. The CDR3 loop spans 17 amino acids. The DNA for the CDR3 is TGTGCCAGCAGCCAATTACCTAGCGGGCTTAGCTCCTACGAGCAGTACTTC. Its protein product is CASSQLPSGLSSYEQYF.

The genes are TRBV6-5 and TRBJ2-1; weak D call: TRBD2 (6 bases). Trimming shortened V by 4 bases and J by 6 bases, and 13 bases separated the two germline ends. The CDR3 covers 14 residues. CDR1 is MNHEY, CDR2 SVGAGI, per germline. The CDR3 spells CASSSPGRGNEQFF. In DNA form, the CDR3 reads TGTGCCAGCAGTTCCCCTGGGCGGGGCAATGAGCAGTTCTTC.

The V and J genes are TRBV6-2 or TRBV6-3 and TRBJ2-2; D unresolved. This CDR3 is 16 amino acids long. Per the germline V gene, CDR1 is MNHEY and CDR2 is SVGEGT. Trimming took 5 bases from V and 0 from J, leaving 13 bases between them. CDR3 sequence reads: CASSRRTESNTGELFF. CDR3 nucleotide sequence: TGTGCCAGCAGTCGGCGAACAGAGTCGAACACCGGGGAGCTGTTTTTT.

The chain links TRBV12-3 or TRBV12-4 to TRBJ2-2, with D possibly being TRBD2 (6 bases). V gave up 5 bases and J gave up 6 bases, with 13 bases separating them. This CDR3 has 14 residues. The DNA of the CDR3 is TGTGCCAGCAGTCCCCTTTGGGGGGCCGGGGAGCTGTTTTTT. Its translation: CASSPLWGAGELFF.

This clonotype was detected once. The chain carries TRBV12-3 or TRBV12-4 and TRBJ2-2, with D possibly matching TRBD1 (6 bases). This CDR3 comprises 15 residues. The ends were cut back, 6 bases at V and 5 bases at J, with 16 bases in the middle. CDR3 region: CASSPSRQATGELFF. CDR3 nucleotides: TGTGCCAGCAGCCCAAGCCGACAGGCGACCGGGGAGCTGTTTTTT.

The rearrangement uses TRBV10-3 and TRBJ2-5; the D is unclear. This CDR3 spans 11 amino acids. V was trimmed by 10 bases and J by 3 bases, leaving 9 bases between them. Germline V gene lookup returns CDR1 ENHRY and CDR2 SYGVKD. CDR3 sequence: CATSAEETQYF. The CDR3 coding sequence is TGTGCCACATCAGCAGAAGAGACCCAGTACTTC.

This clonotype has ten or more counts. The chain has TRBV12-3 or TRBV12-4 and TRBJ2-7; no clear D. The V and J ends lost 5 bases and 4 bases respectively, with 12 bases between them. This CDR3 comprises 13 residues. The CDR3 region has the DNA TGTGCCAGCAGTCCCCGGGCCCCTTACGAGCAGTACTTC. Translation gives CASSPRAPYEQYF.

CDR3 DNA sequence: TGCGCCAGCAGCCAAGCTTTTGGCGGGAGCTCCTACAATGAGCAGTTCTTC. Its protein is CASSQAFGGSSYNEQFF. The chain employs TRBV4-1 and TRBJ2-1, with 7 bases matching TRBD2. The trim removed 1 base at V and 0 bases at J, leaving 6 bases unmatched. CDR3 length equals 17 residues. Germline V gene sequence: CDR1 MGHRA, CDR2 YSYEKL.

This clonotype was recorded at least ten times. This CDR3 is CASSLIGLETQYF. For the CDR3, the DNA is TGTGCCAGCAGCTTAATCGGACTAGAGACCCAGTACTTC. The gene calls are TRBV5-5 and TRBJ2-5; a possible D gene is TRBD2 (5 bases). V lost 2 bases and J 4 bases, leaving 9 bases between the germline ends. Germline V gives CDR1 SGHKS, CDR2 YYEKEE (reference sequence). The CDR3 is 13 amino acids.

The V gene is TRBV12-3 or TRBV12-4, the J gene TRBJ2-5; either TRBD1 or TRBD2 may fit D (6 bases each). The V gene lost 7 bases and the J gene lost 1 base, with 16 bases spanning the gap. This CDR3 has 15 amino acids. Written as DNA, the CDR3 is TGTGCCAGCATCCGGGGGCAGGGGTCCCAAGAGACCCAGTACTTC. This encodes CASIRGQGSQETQYF.

This clonotype was observed many times. This chain uses TRBV7-2 with TRBJ2-3; 9 positions match TRBD2. The CDR3 consists of 16 residues. CDR1 is SGHTA and CDR2 is FQGNSA in the germline V gene. Trimming removed 5 bases from V and 0 bases from J; junction bases left unmatched: 6. The CDR3 nucleotides read TGTGCCAGCAGCCCGGAGCGGGGGGTTAGCACAGATACGCAGTATTTT. Translation gives CASSPERGVSTDTQYF. Full variable domain (missing parts from reference TRBV7-2 and TRBJ2-3): GAGVSQSPSNKVTEKGKDVELRCDPISGHTALYWYRQSLGQGLEFLIYFQGNSAPDKSGLPSDRFSAERTGGSVSTLTIQRTQQEDSAVYLCASSPERGVSTDTQYFGPGTRLTVL.

This clonotype turned up a few times. CDR3 residues: CASSLETASKNIQYF. The CDR3 coding sequence is TGTGCCAGCAGCTTGGAGACAGCCAGTAAAAACATTCAGTACTTC. This chain joins TRBV5-8 and TRBJ2-4, with D perhaps matching TRBD1 (5 bases). The V gene's germline CDR1 is SGHTS and CDR2 YDEGEE. Trimming stripped 0 bases from V and 4 bases from J, with 11 bases between. The CDR3 is made up of 15 amino acids. Full variable domain (remainder filled in from reference TRBV5-8 and TRBJ2-4): EAGVTQSPTHLIKTRGQQATLRCSPISGHTSVYWYQQALGLGLQFLLWYDEGEERNRGNFPPRFSGRQFPNYSSELNVNALELEDSALYLCASSLETASKNIQYFGAGTRLSVL.

Only a few counts were recorded for this clonotype. This chain connects TRBV7-2 to TRBJ2-3; 9 nucleotides line up with TRBD2. The CDR3 has 15 residues. The V gene end was trimmed by 3 bases and the J gene end by 4 bases; junction bases not matched to a gene: 5. From germline, CDR1 is SGHTA and CDR2 FQGNSA. The CDR3 nucleotides are TGTGCCAGCAGCTTTAGCGGGAGTAGGCCAGATACGCAGTATTTT. Translated, it gives CASSFSGSRPDTQYF.

Only a few counts were recorded for this clonotype. V gene TRBV29-1 combines with J gene TRBJ2-7; TRBD2 might be the D (5 bases). Germline V gives CDR1 SQVTM, CDR2 ANQGSEA. There are 13 residues in the CDR3. Trimming cost V 0 bases and J 1 base, with 7 bases left between them. CDR3: CSVEEGLSYEQYF. In DNA, the CDR3 is TGCAGCGTTGAAGAAGGACTTTCCTACGAGCAGTACTTC.

The CDR3 DNA reads as TGTGCCAGCAGCTTACGGGCGGGAGTAGCTGAGTACGAGCAGTACTTC. Amino acids: CASSLRAGVAEYEQYF. This sequence joins TRBV7-2 and TRBJ2-7; TRBD2 aligns across 7 bases. In germline, CDR1 is SGHTA, CDR2 FQGNSA. Trimming took 2 bases from V and 4 from J; bases not matched to a gene: 11. The CDR3 sequence is 16 residues long.

For this clonotype: This clone may be a read error of a much larger clone one base away. The rearrangement links TRBV6-6 to TRBJ2-7, with 10 bases fitting TRBD2. V lost 7 bases to trimming and J lost 7 bases; unmatched junction nucleotides: 4. The CDR3 is 12 residues long. Germline-derived CDR1 and CDR2 are MNHNY and SVGAGI (reference sequence). CDR3 protein: CASTGTSEEQYF. The CDR3, as DNA: TGTGCCAGCACCGGGACTAGCGAGGAGCAGTACTTC.

This clonotype has only a few counts. This chain joins TRBV4-3 and TRBJ1-2; 10 bases fit TRBD1. This CDR3 spans 16 amino acids. J was trimmed by 4 bases and V by 6 bases; bases with no gene match: 11. The V gene's germline CDR1 is LGHNA and CDR2 YSLEER. In DNA, the CDR3 is TGCGCCAGCAGTGTAACGTCCGGGACAGGGGCCTATGGCTACACCTTC. Residues: CASSVTSGTGAYGYTF.

The sample holds many counts of this clonotype. V gene TRBV12-3 or TRBV12-4 combines with J gene TRBJ1-1; the D is unclear. Trimming removed 3 bases at V and 0 bases at J, with 14 bases between. The CDR3 is 16 residues long. CDR3: CASSFHAGGMNTEAFF. The CDR3 DNA is TGTGCCAGCAGTTTTCACGCAGGCGGCATGAACACTGAAGCTTTCTTT.

This clonotype was detected only a few times. V gene TRBV25-1 combines with J gene TRBJ1-5; 7 bases map to TRBD1. The CDR3 totals 15 residues. CDR1 and CDR2 (germline): MGHDK, SYGVNS. Unmatched junction bases numbered 10, after V lost 5 bases and J lost 6 bases. The CDR3 loop reads CASSPGGAGGQPQHF. The DNA of the CDR3 is TGTGCCAGCAGTCCTGGTGGGGCAGGGGGTCAGCCCCAGCATTTT.